These 7 T cell receptor beta chains were all obtained from the same sample, sequenced in a study of T-cell reconstitution after alpha-beta-depleted transplantation in children. The TCRbeta library was prepared with unique molecular identifiers. Using its own MiXCR run on the PCR reads, TCRdb lists one record per CDR3 protein. This repertoire shows under 250,000 distinct CDR3 sequences, approximately 6.3% found once; its top ten account for around 5%. The source was PBMCs, collected before TCRalphabeta/CD19-depleted stem cell transplant. Every receptor here comes from a boy between 2 and 10 years old with acute lymphoblastic leukemia, due to receive a stem cell transplant.

This clonotype was picked up many times. This chain connects TRBV5-1 to TRBJ2-7; D call uncertain. The CDR3 has 11 residues. Trimming took 4 bases from V and 3 from J, leaving 5 bases between them. CDR1 is SGHRS, CDR2 YFSETQ, per germline. DNA for the CDR3: TGCGCCAGCAGCACTTTCTACGAGCAGTACTTC. This encodes CASSTFYEQYF.

In this sample, this clonotype turned up many times. This rearrangement joins TRBV20-1 to TRBJ2-7; 9 bases line up with TRBD2. V lost 0 bases, J lost 2 bases, and 11 bases stayed unmatched. The length of the CDR3 is 17 residues. Germline V gene sequence: CDR1 DFQATT, CDR2 SNEGSKA (reference sequence). In DNA, the CDR3 is TGCAGTGCTAGAGATGAGCAGCTAGCGGGGTCCCCCTACGAGCAGTACTTC. Its translation is CSARDEQLAGSPYEQYF.

In this sample, this clonotype turned up many times. This rearrangement joins TRBV7-2 to TRBJ2-7; no clear D. The germline V gene encodes CDR1 SGHTA and CDR2 FQGNSA. Trimming shortened V by 5 bases and J by 0 bases, and 14 bases separated the two germline ends. The CDR3 totals 15 residues. This chain's CDR3 is CASSEGIRSSYEQYF. CDR3 in DNA: TGTGCCAGCAGCGAAGGGATAAGGTCCTCCTACGAGCAGTACTTC.

This clonotype was seen repeatedly, ten times or more. V is TRBV20-1 and J is TRBJ2-7, with TRBD1 matching over 8 bases. V dropped 6 bases and J dropped 2; count of bases not matched to a gene: 3. The CDR3 spans 12 residues. Per germline, CDR1 DFQATT and CDR2 SNEGSKA (reference sequence). CDR3 region: CSAEQGAYEQYF. The DNA for the CDR3 is TGCAGTGCCGAACAGGGGGCCTACGAGCAGTACTTC.

This clonotype was counted a few times. The chain joins TRBV7-2 to TRBJ1-1; D gene unclear. The CDR3 has 14 amino acids. The germline V gene encodes CDR1 SGHTA and CDR2 FQGNSA. V gave up 3 bases and J gave up 1 base, with 9 bases separating them. CDR3 nucleotides: TGTGCCAGCAGCTTTCAAACGGGGAACACTGAAGCTTTCTTT. Translating it yields CASSFQTGNTEAFF.

This clonotype was detected many times. The rearrangement joins TRBV12-3 or TRBV12-4 to TRBJ2-3; 9 bases align to TRBD1. This CDR3 has 16 amino acids. V trimming: 5 bases; J trimming: 5 bases; junction bases outside the gene matches: 11. The DNA for the CDR3 is TGTGCCAGCAGTCGACGATTACAGGGGGCCCTAGATACGCAGTATTTT. Its translation: CASSRRLQGALDTQYF.

The chain carries TRBV6-5 and TRBJ1-5, with unresolved D. The CDR3 runs to 16 residues. Germline V lookup: CDR1 MNHEY, CDR2 SVGAGI. Between the trimmed V and J ends, which lost 5 bases and 1 base, there was a span of 15 bases. CDR3 DNA: TGTGCCAGCAGTCTGAAACGCCTTAGGAGCAATCAGCCCCAGCATTTT. This translates into CASSLKRLRSNQPQHF.